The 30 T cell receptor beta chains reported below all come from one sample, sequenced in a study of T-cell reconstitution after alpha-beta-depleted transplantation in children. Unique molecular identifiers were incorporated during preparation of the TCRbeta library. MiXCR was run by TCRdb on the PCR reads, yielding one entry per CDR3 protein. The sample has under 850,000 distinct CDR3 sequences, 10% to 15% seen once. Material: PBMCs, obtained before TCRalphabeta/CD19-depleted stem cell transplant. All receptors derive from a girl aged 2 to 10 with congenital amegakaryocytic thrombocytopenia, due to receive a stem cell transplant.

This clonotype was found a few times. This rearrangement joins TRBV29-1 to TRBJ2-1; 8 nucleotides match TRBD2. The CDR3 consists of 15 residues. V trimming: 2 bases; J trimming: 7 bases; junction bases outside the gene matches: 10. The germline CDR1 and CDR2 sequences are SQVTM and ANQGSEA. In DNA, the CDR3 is TGCAGCGTTGAATTCGGTAGCGGGGCAAGGAATGAGCAGTTCTTC. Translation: CSVEFGSGARNEQFF.

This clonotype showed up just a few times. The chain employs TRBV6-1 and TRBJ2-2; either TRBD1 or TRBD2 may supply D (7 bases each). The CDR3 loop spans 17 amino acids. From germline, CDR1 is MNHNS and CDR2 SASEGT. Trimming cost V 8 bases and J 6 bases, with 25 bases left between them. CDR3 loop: CASQRGLAGEEAGELFF. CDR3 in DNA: TGTGCCAGCCAAAGGGGGCTCGCGGGAGAGGAGGCCGGGGAGCTGTTTTTT.

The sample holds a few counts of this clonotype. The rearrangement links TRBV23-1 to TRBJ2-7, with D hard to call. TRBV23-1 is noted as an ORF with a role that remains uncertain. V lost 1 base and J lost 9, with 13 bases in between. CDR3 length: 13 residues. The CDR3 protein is CASSQYGRSGQYF. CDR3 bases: TGCGCCAGCAGTCAATATGGCAGGTCCGGGCAGTACTTC.

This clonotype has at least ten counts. In nucleotides, the CDR3 is TGCGCCAGCAGCACCAACTTCGTAGCGGGAGAATACAATGAGCAGTTCTTC. As protein: CASSTNFVAGEYNEQFF. The chain is built from TRBV5-1 and TRBJ2-1, with TRBD2 matching 9 bases. The CDR3 loop spans 17 amino acids. J gave up 4 bases and V 4 bases, and 12 bases lay outside the gene matches. Germline CDR1 SGHRS, CDR2 YFSETQ.

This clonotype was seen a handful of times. The CDR3 bases are TGTGCCAGCTCACCAGAGGGACAGGGCACAGATACGCAGTATTTT. Translation: CASSPEGQGTDTQYF. The chain joins TRBV18 to TRBJ2-3, with 8 bases aligning to TRBD1. Losses at the gene ends were 2 bases for V and 1 base for J; bases not matched to a gene: 2. Germline assignment: CDR1 KGHSH and CDR2 LQKENI. The CDR3 is 15 residues long.

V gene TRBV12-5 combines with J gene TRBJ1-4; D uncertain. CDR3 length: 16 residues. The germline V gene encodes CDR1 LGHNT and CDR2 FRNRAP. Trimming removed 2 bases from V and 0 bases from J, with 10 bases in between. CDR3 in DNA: TGTGCTAGTGGTTTGACCGACTTTGCAACTAATGAAAAACTGTTTTTT. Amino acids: CASGLTDFATNEKLFF. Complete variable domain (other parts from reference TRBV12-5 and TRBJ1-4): DARVTQTPRHKVTEMGQEVTMRCQPILGHNTVFWYRQTMMQGLELLAYFRNRAPLDDSGMPKDRFSAEMPDATLATLKIQPSEPRDSAVYFCASGLTDFATNEKLFFGSGTQLSVL.

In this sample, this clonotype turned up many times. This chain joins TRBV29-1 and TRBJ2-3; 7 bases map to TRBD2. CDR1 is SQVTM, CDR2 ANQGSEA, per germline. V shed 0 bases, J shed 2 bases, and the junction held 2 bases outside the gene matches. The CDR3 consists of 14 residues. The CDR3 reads CSVEEGRATDTQYF. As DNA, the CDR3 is TGCAGCGTTGAAGAGGGGAGGGCCACAGATACGCAGTATTTT.

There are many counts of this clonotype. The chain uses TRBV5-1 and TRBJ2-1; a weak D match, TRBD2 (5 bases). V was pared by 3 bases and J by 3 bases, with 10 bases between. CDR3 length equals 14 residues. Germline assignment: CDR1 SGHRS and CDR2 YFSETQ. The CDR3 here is CASSSTKNYNEQFF. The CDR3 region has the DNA TGCGCCAGCAGCTCGACTAAGAACTACAATGAGCAGTTCTTC. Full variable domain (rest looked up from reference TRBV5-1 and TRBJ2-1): KAGVTQTPRYLIKTRGQQVTLSCSPISGHRSVSWYQQTPGQGLQFLFEYFSETQRNKGNFPGRFSGRQFSNSRSEMNVSTLELGDSALYLCASSSTKNYNEQFFGPGTRLTVL.

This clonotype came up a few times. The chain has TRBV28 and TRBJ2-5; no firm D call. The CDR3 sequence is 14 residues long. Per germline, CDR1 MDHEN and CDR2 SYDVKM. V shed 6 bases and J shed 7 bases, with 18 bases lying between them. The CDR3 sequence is CASSNRALEATQYF. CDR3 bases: TGTGCCAGCAGCAACCGGGCCCTTGAGGCGACCCAGTACTTC.

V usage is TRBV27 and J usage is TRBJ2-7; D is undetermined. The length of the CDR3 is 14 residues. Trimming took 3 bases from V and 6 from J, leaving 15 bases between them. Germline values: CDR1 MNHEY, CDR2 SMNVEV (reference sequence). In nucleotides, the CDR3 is TGTGCCAGCAGTTTCCGCAACTCTCCTTCCGAGCAGTACTTC. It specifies CASSFRNSPSEQYF.

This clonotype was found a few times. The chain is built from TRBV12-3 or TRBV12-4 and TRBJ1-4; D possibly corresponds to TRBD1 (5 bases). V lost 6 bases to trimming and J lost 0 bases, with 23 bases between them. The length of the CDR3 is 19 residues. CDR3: CASRKIRRGFRTTNEKLFF. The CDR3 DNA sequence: TGTGCCAGCAGGAAAATTCGAAGGGGTTTTCGTACAACTAATGAAAAACTGTTTTTT.

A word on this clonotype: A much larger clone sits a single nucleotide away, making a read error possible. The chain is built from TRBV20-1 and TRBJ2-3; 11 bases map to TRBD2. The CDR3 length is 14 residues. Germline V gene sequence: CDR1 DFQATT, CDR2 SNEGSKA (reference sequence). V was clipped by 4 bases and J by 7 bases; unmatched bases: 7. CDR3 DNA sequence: TGCAGTGCTAAACTAGCGGGAGTATCACATACGCAGTATTTT. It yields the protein CSAKLAGVSHTQYF.

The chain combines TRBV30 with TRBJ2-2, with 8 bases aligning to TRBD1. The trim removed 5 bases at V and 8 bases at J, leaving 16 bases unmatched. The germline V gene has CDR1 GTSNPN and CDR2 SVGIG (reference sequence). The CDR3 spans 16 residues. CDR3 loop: CAWLEDRGPWVGELFF. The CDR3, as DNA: TGTGCCTGGTTAGAAGACAGGGGTCCTTGGGTAGGGGAGCTGTTTTTT.

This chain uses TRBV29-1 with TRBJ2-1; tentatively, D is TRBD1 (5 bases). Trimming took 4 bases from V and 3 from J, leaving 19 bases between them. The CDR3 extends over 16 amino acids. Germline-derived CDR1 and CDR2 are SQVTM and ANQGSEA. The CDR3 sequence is CSVGGGDHPVYNEQFF. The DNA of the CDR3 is TGCAGCGTTGGGGGCGGAGACCACCCGGTCTACAATGAGCAGTTCTTC.

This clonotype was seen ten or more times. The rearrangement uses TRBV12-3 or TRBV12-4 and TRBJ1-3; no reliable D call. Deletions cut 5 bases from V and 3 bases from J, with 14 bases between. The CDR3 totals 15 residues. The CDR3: CASSPGRADGNTIYF. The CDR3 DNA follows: TGTGCCAGCAGTCCCGGGAGAGCGGATGGAAACACCATATATTTT.

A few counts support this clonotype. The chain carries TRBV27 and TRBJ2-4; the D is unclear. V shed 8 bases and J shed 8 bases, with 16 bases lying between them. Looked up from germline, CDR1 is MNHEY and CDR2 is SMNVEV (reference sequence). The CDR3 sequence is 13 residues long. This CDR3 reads CASPPDPRDIQYF. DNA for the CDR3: TGTGCCAGCCCACCGGACCCCCGAGACATTCAGTACTTC.

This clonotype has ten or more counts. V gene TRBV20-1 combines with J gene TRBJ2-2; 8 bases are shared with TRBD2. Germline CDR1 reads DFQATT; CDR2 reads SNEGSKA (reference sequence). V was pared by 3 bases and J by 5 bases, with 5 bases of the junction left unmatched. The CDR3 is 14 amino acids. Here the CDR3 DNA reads TGCAGTGCTAGTGTGGGCGGGGGGACCGGGGAGCTGTTTTTT. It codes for CSASVGGGTGELFF.

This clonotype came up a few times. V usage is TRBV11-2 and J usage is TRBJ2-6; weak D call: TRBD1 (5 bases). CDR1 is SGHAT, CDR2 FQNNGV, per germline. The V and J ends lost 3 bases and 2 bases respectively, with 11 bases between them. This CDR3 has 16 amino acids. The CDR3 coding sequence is TGTGCCAGCAGCTTTGGCAGGGATCCTGGGGCCAACGTCCTGACTTTC. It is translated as CASSFGRDPGANVLTF.

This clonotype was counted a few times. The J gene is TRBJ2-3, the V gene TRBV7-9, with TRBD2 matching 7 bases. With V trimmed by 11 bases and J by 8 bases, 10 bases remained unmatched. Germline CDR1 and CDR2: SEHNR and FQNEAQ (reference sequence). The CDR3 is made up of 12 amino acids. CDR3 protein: CASHGASGTQYF. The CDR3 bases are TGTGCCTCACACGGGGCTAGCGGTACGCAGTATTTT.

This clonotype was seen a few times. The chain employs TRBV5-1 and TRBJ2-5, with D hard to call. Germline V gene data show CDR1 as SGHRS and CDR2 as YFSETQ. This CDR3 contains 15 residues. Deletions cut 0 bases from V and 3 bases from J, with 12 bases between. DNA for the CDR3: TGCGCCAGCAGCTTGGCCTTTACCCTCGAAGAGACCCAGTACTTC. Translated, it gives CASSLAFTLEETQYF. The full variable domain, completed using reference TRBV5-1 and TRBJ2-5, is KAGVTQTPRYLIKTRGQQVTLSCSPISGHRSVSWYQQTPGQGLQFLFEYFSETQRNKGNFPGRFSGRQFSNSRSEMNVSTLELGDSALYLCASSLAFTLEETQYFGPGTRLLVL.

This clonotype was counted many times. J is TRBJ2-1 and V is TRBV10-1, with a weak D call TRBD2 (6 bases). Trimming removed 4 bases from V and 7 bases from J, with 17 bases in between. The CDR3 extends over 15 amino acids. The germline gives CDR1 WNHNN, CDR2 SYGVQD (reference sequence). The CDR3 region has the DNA TGCGCCAGCAGTGTCGGCGCGGGATATAAAAATGAGCAGTTCTTC. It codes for CASSVGAGYKNEQFF.

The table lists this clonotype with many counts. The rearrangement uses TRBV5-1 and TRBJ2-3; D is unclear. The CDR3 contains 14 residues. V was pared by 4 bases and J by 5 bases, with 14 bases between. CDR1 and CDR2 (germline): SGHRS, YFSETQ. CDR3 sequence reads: CASSPDPGRDTQYF. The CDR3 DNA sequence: TGCGCCAGCAGCCCGGACCCTGGGCGAGATACGCAGTATTTT.

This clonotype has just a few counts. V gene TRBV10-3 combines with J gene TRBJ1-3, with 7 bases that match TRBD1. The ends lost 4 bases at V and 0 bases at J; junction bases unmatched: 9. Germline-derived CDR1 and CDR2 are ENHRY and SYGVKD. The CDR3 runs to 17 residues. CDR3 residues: CAISVPGTASSGNTIYF. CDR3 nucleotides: TGTGCCATCAGTGTTCCCGGGACAGCCAGCTCTGGAAACACCATATATTTT.

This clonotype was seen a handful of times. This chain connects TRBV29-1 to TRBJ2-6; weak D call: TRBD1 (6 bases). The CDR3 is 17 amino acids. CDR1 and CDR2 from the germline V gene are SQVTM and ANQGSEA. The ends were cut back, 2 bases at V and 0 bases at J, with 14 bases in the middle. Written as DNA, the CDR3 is TGCAGCGTTGAATCTTGGGGGCCCCCCTCTGGGGCCAACGTCCTGACTTTC. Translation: CSVESWGPPSGANVLTF.

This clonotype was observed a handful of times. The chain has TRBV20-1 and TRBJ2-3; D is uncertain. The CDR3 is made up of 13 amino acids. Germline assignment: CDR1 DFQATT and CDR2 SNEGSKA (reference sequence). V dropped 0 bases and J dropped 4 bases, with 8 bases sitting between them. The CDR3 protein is CSAREVSPDTQYF. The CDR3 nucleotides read TGCAGTGCTAGAGAGGTATCTCCAGATACGCAGTATTTT.

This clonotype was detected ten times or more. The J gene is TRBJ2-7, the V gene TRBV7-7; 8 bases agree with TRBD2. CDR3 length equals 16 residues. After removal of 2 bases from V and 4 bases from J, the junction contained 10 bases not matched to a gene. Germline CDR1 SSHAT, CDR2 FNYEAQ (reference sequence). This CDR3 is CASSLPPGLGNYEQYF. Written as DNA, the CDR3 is TGTGCCAGCAGCTTACCGCCGGGACTAGGGAATTACGAGCAGTACTTC.

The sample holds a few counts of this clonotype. The DNA for the CDR3 is TGTGCCTCCGCGGGAGGGCCCTACAATGAGCAGTTCTTC. Translated: CASAGGPYNEQFF. The chain has TRBV30 and TRBJ2-1, with 9 nucleotides matching TRBD2. In germline, CDR1 is GTSNPN, CDR2 SVGIG (reference sequence). There are 13 residues in the CDR3. V trimming: 7 bases; J trimming: 2 bases; junction bases outside the gene matches: 3.

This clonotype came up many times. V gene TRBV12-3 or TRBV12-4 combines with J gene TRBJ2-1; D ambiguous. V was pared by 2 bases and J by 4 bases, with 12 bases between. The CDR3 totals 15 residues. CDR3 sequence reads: CASSLQVWLYNEQFF. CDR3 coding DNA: TGTGCCAGCAGTTTACAGGTTTGGCTTTACAATGAGCAGTTCTTC.

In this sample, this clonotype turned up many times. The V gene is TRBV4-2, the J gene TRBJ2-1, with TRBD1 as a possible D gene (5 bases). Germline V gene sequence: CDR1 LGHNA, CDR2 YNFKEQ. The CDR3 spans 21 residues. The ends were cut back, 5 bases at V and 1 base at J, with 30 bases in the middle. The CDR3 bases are TGTGCCAGCAGCAGCACAGACAGCTCATCACCCCCGATCAGTTCCTACAATGAGCAGTTCTTC. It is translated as CASSSTDSSSPPISSYNEQFF.

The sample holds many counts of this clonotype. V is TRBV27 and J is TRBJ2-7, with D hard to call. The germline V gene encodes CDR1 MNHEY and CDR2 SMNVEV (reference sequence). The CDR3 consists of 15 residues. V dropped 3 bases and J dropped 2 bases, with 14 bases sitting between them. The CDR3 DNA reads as TGTGCCAGCAGTTTTGTCGAGGTACTTCCCTACGAGCAGTACTTC. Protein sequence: CASSFVEVLPYEQYF.